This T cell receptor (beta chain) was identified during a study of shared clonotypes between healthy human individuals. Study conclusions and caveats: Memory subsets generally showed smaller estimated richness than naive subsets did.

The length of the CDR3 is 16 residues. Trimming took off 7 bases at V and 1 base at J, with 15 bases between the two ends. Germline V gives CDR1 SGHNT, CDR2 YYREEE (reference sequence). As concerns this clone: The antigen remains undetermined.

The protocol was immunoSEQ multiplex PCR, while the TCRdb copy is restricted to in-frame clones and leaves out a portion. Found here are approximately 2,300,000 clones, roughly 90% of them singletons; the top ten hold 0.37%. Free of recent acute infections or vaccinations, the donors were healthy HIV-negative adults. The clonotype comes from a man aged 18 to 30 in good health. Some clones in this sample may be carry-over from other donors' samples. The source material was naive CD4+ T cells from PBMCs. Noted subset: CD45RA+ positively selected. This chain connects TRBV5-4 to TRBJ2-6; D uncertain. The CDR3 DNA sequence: TGTGCCAGCTCCCCTACCTCGACATCTGGGGCCAACGTCCTGACTTTC. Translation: CASSPTSTSGANVLTF.